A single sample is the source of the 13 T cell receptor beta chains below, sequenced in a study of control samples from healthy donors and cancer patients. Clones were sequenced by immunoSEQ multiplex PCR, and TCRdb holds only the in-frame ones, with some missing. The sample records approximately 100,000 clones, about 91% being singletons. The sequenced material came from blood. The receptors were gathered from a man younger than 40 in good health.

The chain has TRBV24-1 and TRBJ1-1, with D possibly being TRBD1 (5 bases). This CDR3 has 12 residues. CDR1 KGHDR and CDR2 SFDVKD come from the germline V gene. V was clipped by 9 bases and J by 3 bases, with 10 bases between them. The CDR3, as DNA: TGTGCCACCCAGAAAGGGGACACTGAAGCTTTCTTT. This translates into CATQKGDTEAFF.

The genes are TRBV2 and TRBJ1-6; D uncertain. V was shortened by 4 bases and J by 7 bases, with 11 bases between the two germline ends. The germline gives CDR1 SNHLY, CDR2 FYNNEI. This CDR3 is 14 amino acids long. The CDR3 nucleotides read TGTGCCAGCAGTGTGAGGAGGGAAAATTCACCCCTCCACTTT. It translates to CASSVRRENSPLHF.

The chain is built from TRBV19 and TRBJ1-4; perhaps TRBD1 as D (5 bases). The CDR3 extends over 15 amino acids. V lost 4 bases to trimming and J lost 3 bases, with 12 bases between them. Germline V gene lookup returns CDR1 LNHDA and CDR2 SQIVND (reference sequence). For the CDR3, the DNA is TGTGCCAGTAGTACCTTGGGACGGCCTAATGAAAAACTGTTTTTT. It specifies CASSTLGRPNEKLFF.

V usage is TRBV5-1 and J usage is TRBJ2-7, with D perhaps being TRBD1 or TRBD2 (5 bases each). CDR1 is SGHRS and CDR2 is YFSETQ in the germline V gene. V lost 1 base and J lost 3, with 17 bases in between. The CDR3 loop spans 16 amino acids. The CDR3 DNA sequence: TGCGCCAGCAGCTTGTATTCGGGACCGTTATTCTACGAGCAGTACTTC. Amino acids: CASSLYSGPLFYEQYF.

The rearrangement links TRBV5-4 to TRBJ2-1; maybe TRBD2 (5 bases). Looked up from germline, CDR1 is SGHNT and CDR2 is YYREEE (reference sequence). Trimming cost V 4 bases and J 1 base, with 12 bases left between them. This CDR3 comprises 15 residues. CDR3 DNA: TGTGCCAGCAGCCACCAACTAGAGTCCTACAATGAGCAGTTCTTC. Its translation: CASSHQLESYNEQFF. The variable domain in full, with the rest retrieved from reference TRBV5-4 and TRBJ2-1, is ETGVTQSPTHLIKTRGQQVTLRCSSQSGHNTVSWYQQALGQGPQFIFQYYREEENGRGNFPPRFSGLQFPNYSSELNVNALELDDSALYLCASSHQLESYNEQFFGPGTRLTVL.

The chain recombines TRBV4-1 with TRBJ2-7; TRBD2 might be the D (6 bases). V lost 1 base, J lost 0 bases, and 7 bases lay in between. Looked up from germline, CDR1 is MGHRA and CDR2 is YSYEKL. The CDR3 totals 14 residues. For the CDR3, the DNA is TGCGCCAGCAGCCAAGCGGGAGACTCCTACGAGCAGTACTTC. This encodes CASSQAGDSYEQYF.

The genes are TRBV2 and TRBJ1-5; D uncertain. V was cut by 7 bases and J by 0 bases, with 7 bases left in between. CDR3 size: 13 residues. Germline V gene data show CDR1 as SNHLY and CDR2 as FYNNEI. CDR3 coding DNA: TGTGCCAGCAAGAGGGATAGCAATCAGCCCCAGCATTTT. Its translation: CASKRDSNQPQHF.

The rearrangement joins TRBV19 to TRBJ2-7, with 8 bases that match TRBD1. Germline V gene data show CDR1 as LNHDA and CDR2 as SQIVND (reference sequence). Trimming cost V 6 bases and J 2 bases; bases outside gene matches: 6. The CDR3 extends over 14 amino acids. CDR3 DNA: TGTGCCAGTAGAATCGGGACAGGCCCCTACGAGCAGTACTTC. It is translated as CASRIGTGPYEQYF.

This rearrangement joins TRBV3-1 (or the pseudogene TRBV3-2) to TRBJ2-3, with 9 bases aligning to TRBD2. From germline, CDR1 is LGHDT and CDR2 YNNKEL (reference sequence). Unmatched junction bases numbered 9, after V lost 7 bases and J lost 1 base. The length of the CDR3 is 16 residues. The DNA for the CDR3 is TGTGCCAGCAATCAATTGACTAGCGGTTGCACAGATACGCAGTATTTT. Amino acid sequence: CASNQLTSGCTDTQYF.

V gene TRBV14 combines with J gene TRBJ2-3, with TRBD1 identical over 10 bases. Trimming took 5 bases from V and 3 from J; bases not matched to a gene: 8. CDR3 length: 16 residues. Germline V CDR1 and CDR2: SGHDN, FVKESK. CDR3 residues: CASSVGTGVFTDTQYF. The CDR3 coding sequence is TGTGCCAGCAGCGTTGGGACAGGGGTCTTTACAGATACGCAGTATTTT.

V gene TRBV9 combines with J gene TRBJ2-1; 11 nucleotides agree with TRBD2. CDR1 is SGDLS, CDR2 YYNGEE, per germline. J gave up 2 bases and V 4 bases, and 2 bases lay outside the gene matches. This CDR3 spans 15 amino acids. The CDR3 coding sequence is TGTGCCAGCAGCTGGGGACTAGCGGCCTACAATGAGCAGTTCTTC. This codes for CASSWGLAAYNEQFF.

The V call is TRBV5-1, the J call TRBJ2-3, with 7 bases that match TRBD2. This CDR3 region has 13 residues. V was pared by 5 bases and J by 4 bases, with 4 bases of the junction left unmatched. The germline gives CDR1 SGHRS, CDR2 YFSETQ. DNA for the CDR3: TGCGCCAGCAGAAGCGGGACCCCAGATACGCAGTATTTT. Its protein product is CASRSGTPDTQYF.

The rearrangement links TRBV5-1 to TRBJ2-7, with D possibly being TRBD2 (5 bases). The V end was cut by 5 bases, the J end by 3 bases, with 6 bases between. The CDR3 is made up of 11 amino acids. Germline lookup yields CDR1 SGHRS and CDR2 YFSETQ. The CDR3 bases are TGCGCCAGCAGTCGGGGCTACGAGCAGTACTTC. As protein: CASSRGYEQYF.